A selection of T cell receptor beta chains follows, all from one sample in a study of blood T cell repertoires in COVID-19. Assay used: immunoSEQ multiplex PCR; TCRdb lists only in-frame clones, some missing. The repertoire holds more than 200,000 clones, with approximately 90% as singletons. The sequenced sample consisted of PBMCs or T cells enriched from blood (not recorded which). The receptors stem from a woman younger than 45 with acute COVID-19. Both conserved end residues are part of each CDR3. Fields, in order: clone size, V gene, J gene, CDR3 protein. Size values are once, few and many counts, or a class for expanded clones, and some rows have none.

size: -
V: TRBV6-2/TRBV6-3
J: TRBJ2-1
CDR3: CASSYYGSGAYNEQFF

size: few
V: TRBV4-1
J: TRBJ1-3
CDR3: CASSQPRSAGNTIYF

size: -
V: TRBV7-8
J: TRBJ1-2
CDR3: CASSIFGQGAGGYTF

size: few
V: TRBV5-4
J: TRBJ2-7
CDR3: CASSFSGGAYEQYF

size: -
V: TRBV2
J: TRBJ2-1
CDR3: CASSESSLDNEQFF

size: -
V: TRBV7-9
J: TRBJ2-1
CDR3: CASSLVAEQFF

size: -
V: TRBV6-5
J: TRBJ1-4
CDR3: CASSYPSHDEKLFF

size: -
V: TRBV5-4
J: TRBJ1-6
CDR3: CASSLPGDSPLHF

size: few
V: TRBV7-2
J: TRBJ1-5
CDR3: CASSPQGDQPQHF

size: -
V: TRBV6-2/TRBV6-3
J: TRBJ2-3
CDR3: CASSYPRQGQTQDTQYF

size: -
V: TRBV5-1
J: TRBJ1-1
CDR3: CASSLLQGGNTEAFF

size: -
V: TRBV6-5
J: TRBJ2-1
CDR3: CASKLAGGPEQFF

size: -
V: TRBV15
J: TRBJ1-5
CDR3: CATSKDSLDRHSNQPQHF

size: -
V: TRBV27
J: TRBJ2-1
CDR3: CASSILTGGKNEQFF

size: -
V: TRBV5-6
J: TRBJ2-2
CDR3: CASSLGRARTGELFF

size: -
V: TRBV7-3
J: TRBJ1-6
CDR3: CASSLAGYGNSPLHF

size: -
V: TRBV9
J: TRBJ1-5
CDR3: CASSGGGLVNQPQHF

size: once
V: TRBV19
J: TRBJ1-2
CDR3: CASYRDYGYTF

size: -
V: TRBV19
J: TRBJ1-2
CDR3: CASSMGRAAGYTF

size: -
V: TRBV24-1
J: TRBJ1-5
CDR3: CATSDSVFNQPQHF

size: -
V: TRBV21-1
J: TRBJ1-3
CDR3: CASSKVPGAGNTIYF

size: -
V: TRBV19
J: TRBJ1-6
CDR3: CASTPNFAGYTNSPLHF

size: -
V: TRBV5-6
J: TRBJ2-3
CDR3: CASSRDFTDTQYF

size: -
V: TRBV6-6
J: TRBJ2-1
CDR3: CASSSGTSYNEQFF

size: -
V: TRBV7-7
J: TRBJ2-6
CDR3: CASSLGWQGSGANVLTF

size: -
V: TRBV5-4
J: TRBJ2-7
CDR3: CASSADRVGYEQYF

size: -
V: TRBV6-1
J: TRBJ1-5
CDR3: CASSEYGSLNQPQHF

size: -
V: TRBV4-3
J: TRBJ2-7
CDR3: CASSQELALYEQYF

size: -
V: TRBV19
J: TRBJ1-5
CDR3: CASSPDRFNQPQHF

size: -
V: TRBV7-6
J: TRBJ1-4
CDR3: CASSLEGATNEKLFF

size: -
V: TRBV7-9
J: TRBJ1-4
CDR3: CASSLSFGSNEKLFF

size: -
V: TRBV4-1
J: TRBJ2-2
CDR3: CASSQFFSGANTGELFF

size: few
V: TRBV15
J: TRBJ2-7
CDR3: CATSSQRDRPYEQYF

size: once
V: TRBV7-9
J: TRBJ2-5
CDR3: CASTRSGRSQETQYF

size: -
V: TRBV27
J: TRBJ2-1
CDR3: CASSFNSFGEQFF

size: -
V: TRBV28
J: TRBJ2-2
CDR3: CASSPTGATGELFF

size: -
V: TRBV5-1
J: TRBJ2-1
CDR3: CASNAGTDYNEQFF